This T cell receptor beta chain was found in a study of CD8+ T cells in alopecia areata. The germline V gene has CDR1 NNHDY and CDR2 SYVADS. V shed 9 bases and J shed 3 bases, with 15 bases lying between them. The CDR3 totals 14 residues. This clone was counted only a few times. Antigen unknown. Germline and genes: mouse. From the germline J gene comes the end of the CDR3, since the read stops 4 residues before it. Study-level findings and limits: Clonality was higher in lesional than normal scalp, especially in alopecia totalis/universalis. Sequencing of scalp samples also includes resident alphabeta T cells from normal skin.

Investigators isolated RNA and reverse transcribed it into cDNA to act as the sequencing template. Profiling relied on immunoSEQ multiplex PCR, and the TCRdb table lists in-frame clones only, not all of them. This sample carries about 110,000 clones and no singletons, and 20% goes to the top ten. The clonotype comes from a C3H/HeJ mouse with alopecia areata. The MHC haplotype of the strain is H2-k. The sequenced sample was lesional skin. The chain employs TRBV13-3 and TRBJ2-2; tentative D call: TRBD1 (7 bases). CDR3 loop: CATDEGAYTGQLYF. Partial CDR3 DNA: TGTGCCACAGATGAGGGGGCCTACACCGGG.